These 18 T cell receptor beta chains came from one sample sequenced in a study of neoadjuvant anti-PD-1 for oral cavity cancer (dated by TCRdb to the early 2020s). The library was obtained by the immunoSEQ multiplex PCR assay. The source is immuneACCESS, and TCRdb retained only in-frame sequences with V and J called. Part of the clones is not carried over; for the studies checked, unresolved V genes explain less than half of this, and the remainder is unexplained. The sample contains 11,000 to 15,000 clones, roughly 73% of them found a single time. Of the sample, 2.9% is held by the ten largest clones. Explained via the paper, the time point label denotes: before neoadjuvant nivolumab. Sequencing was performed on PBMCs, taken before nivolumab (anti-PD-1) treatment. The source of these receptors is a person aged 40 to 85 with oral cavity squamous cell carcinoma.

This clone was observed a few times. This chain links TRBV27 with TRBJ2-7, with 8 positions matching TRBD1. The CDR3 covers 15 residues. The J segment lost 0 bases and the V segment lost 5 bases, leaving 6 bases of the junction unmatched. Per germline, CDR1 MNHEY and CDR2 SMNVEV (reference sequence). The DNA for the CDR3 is TGTGCCAGCAGTCTCGGACAGGGTGGCTCCTACGAGCAGTACTTC. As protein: CASSLGQGGSYEQYF.

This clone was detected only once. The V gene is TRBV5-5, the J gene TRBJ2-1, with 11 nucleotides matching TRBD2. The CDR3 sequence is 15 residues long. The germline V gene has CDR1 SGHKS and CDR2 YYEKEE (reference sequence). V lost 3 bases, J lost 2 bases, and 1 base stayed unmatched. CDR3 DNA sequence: TGTGCCAGCAGCTCGGGACTAGCGGCCTACAATGAGCAGTTCTTC. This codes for CASSSGLAAYNEQFF.

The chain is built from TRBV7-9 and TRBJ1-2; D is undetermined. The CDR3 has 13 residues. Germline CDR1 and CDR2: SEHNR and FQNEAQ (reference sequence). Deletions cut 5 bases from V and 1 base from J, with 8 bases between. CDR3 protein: CASSPDFNYGYTF. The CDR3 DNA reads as TGTGCCAGCAGCCCGGACTTTAACTATGGCTACACCTTC.

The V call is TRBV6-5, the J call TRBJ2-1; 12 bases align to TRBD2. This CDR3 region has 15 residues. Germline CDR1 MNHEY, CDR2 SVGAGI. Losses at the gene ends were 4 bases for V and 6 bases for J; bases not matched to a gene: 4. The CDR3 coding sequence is TGTGCCAGCAGTTCTCGACTAGCGGGAGCCAATGAGCAGTTCTTC. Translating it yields CASSSRLAGANEQFF.

CDR3 DNA sequence: TGCGCCAGCAGCCGGTGGGGGAATGAGCAGTTCTTC. Its translation is CASSRWGNEQFF. The genes are TRBV4-1 and TRBJ2-1; D tentatively fits TRBD1 or TRBD2 (5 bases each). The CDR3 length is 12 residues. Looked up from germline, CDR1 is MGHRA and CDR2 is YSYEKL. Trimming removed 4 bases at V and 7 bases at J, with 8 bases between.

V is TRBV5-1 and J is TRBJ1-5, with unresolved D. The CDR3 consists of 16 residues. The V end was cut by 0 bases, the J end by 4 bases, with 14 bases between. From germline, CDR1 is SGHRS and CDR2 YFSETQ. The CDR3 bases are TGCGCCAGCAGCTTGGGTCCGGGAGGAGGAAATCAGCCCCAGCATTTT. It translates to CASSLGPGGGNQPQHF.

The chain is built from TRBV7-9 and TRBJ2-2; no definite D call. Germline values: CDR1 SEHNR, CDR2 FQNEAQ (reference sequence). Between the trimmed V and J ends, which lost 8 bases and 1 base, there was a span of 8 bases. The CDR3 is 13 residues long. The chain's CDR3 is CASLSLNTGELFF. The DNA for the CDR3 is TGTGCCAGCCTCAGTCTGAACACCGGGGAGCTGTTTTTT.

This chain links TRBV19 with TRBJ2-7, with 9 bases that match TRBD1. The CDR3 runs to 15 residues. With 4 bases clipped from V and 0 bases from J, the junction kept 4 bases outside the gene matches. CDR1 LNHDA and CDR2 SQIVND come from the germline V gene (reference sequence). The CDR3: CASSKGTGSSYEQYF. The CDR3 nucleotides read TGTGCCAGTAGTAAGGGGACAGGGAGCTCCTACGAGCAGTACTTC. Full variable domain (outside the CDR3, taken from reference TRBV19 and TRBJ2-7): DGGITQSPKYLFRKEGQNVTLSCEQNLNHDAMYWYRQDPGQGLRLIYYSQIVNDFQKGDIAEGYSVSREKKESFPLTVTSAQKNPTAFYLCASSKGTGSSYEQYFGPGTRLTVT.

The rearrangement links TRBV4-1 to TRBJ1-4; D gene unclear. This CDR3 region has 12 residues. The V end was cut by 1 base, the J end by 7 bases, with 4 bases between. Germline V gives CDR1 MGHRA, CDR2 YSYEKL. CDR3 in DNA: TGCGCCAGCAGCCAAGGTTTTGAAAAACTGTTTTTT. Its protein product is CASSQGFEKLFF.

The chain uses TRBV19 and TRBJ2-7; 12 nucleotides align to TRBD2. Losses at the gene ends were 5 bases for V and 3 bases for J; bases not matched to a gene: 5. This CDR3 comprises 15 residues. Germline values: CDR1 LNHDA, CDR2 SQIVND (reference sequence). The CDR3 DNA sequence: TGTGCCAGTAGTGTGGGGACTAGCGGGCGCTACGAGCAGTACTTC. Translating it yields CASSVGTSGRYEQYF.

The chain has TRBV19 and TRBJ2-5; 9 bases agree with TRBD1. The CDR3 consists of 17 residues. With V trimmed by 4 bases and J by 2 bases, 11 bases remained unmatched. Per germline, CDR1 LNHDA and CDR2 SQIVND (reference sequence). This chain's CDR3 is CASSKSPPGTGQETQYF. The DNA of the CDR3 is TGTGCCAGTAGTAAATCCCCCCCAGGGACAGGGCAAGAGACCCAGTACTTC.

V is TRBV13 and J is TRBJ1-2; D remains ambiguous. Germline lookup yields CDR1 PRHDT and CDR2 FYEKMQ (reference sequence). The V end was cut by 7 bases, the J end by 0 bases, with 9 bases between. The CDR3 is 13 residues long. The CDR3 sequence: CASTQAPNYGYTF. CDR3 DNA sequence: TGTGCCAGCACCCAGGCTCCTAACTATGGCTACACCTTC.

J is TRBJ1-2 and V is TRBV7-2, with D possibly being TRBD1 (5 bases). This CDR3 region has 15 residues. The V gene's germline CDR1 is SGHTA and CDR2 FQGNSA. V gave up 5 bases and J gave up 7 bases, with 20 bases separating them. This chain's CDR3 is CASSSRDPKGSGYTF. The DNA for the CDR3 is TGTGCCAGCAGCAGCCGGGACCCTAAAGGCAGTGGCTACACCTTC.

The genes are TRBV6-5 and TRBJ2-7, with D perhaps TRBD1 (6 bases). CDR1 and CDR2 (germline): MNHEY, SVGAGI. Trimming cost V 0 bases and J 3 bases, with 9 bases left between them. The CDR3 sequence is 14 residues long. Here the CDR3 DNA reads TGTGCCAGCAGTTACTCGTACAGGGACTACGAGCAGTACTTC. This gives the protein CASSYSYRDYEQYF.

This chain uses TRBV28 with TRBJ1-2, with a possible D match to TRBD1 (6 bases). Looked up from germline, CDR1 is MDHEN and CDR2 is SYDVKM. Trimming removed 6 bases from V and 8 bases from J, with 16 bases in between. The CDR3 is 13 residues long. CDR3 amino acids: CASSPPGGKGYTF. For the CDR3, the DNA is TGTGCCAGCAGCCCCCCGGGGGGCAAAGGCTACACCTTC.

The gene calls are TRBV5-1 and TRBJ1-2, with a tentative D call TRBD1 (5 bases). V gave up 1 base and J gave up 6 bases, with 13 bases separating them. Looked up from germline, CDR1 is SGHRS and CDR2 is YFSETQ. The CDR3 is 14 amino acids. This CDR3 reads CASSLRSGVNGYTF. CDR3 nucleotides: TGCGCCAGCAGCTTGCGTTCGGGGGTTAATGGCTACACCTTC.

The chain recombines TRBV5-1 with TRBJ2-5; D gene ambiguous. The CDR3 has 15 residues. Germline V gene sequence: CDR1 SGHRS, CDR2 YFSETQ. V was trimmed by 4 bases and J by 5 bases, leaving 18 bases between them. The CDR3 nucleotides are TGCGCCAGCAGCCCCGGTACCGGGTACGGGGAGACCCAGTACTTC. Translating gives CASSPGTGYGETQYF.

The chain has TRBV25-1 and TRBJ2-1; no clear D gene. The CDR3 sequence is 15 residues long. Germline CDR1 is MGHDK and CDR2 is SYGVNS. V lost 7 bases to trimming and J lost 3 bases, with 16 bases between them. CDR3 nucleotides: TGTGCCAGCAAGGACGGCGGAGCGAACTACAATGAGCAGTTCTTC. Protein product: CASKDGGANYNEQFF.